Below, 24 T cell receptor beta chains from the same sample are listed, as sequenced in a study of blood T cell repertoires in COVID-19. Produced via immunoSEQ multiplex PCR; TCRdb's table is partial and in-frame only. Seen here are some 190,000 clones, 88% observed once, and the top ten hold approximately 4%. Sequenced input: peripheral blood. These receptors were taken from a human donor in a cohort sampled during active COVID-19.

The V and J genes are TRBV19 and TRBJ2-1; D possibly corresponds to TRBD2 (5 bases). Trimming took 7 bases from V and 5 from J, leaving 9 bases between them. The CDR3 is made up of 12 amino acids. Per germline, CDR1 LNHDA and CDR2 SQIVND (reference sequence). CDR3 nucleotide sequence: TGTGCCAGTATATCCGGGAACAATGAGCAGTTCTTC. It yields the protein CASISGNNEQFF.

This clone appeared a few times. V usage is TRBV7-6 and J usage is TRBJ2-3, with 9 bases aligning to TRBD2. The CDR3 runs 16 residues. After removal of 3 bases from V and 2 bases from J, the junction contained 6 bases not matched to a gene. CDR1 and CDR2 (germline): SGHVS, FNYEAQ. CDR3 DNA: TGTGCCAGCAGCTTGTCAGCGGGGGGACTCACAGATACGCAGTATTTT. This codes for CASSLSAGGLTDTQYF.

The chain is built from TRBV4-1 and TRBJ1-5, with 8 bases fitting TRBD1. Losses at the gene ends were 2 bases for V and 5 bases for J; bases not matched to a gene: 11. CDR3 size: 17 residues. Germline assignment: CDR1 MGHRA and CDR2 YSYEKL. For the CDR3, the DNA is TGCGCCAGCAGCCAAAGATATGCCCAGGGGGCCGATCAGCCCCAGCATTTT. It specifies CASSQRYAQGADQPQHF.

The chain recombines TRBV5-1 with TRBJ2-7; TRBD2 agrees at 12 bases. The CDR3 has 16 residues. Germline CDR1 and CDR2: SGHRS and YFSETQ. The junction had 10 bases not matched to a gene; V was cut back by 4 bases and J by 5 bases. The CDR3 loop is CASSLTSGSWLNEQYF. DNA of the CDR3: TGCGCCAGCAGCCTGACTAGCGGGAGTTGGTTGAACGAGCAGTACTTC.

The chain carries TRBV20-1 and TRBJ2-3; 7 bases line up with TRBD2. In germline, CDR1 is DFQATT, CDR2 SNEGSKA (reference sequence). The CDR3 spans 16 residues. V lost 3 bases to trimming and J lost 1 base; unmatched junction nucleotides: 10. CDR3 amino acids: CSASKSSGARTDTQYF. The DNA of the CDR3 is TGCAGTGCTAGTAAATCTAGCGGAGCCCGCACAGATACGCAGTATTTT.

The chain combines TRBV7-9 with TRBJ1-2, with TRBD1 identical over 7 bases. The length of the CDR3 is 14 residues. V was pared by 0 bases and J by 8 bases, with 6 bases of the junction left unmatched. In germline, CDR1 is SEHNR, CDR2 FQNEAQ (reference sequence). CDR3 in DNA: TGTGCCAGCAGCTTAGCGGGGAACAGGGGCGGCTACACCTTC. It codes for CASSLAGNRGGYTF.

The J gene is TRBJ2-3, the V gene TRBV11-1, with 8 bases fitting TRBD1. The germline gives CDR1 SGHAT, CDR2 FQDESV (reference sequence). After removal of 7 bases from V and 2 bases from J, the junction contained 8 bases not matched to a gene. This CDR3 is 15 amino acids long. The CDR3 here is CASTAQGATTDTQYF. CDR3 nucleotides: TGTGCCAGCACCGCCCAGGGGGCGACCACAGATACGCAGTATTTT.

The V gene is TRBV4-1, the J gene TRBJ2-7; 7 positions match TRBD2. Trimming cost V 3 bases and J 2 bases; bases outside gene matches: 10. CDR3 length equals 16 residues. CDR1 and CDR2 (germline): MGHRA, YSYEKL. CDR3 nucleotides: TGCGCCAGCAGCCAGATCGTCACTAGCGCCACCTACGAGCAGTACTTC. Its translation is CASSQIVTSATYEQYF.

This rearrangement joins TRBV3-1 (or the pseudogene TRBV3-2) to TRBJ1-1, with D unclear. V dropped 5 bases and J dropped 1 base, with 8 bases sitting between them. CDR3 length: 13 amino acids. The germline gives CDR1 LGHDT, CDR2 YNNKEL (reference sequence). Written as DNA, the CDR3 is TGTGCCAGCAGCTTGAGTGGGAACACTGAAGCTTTCTTT. It is translated as CASSLSGNTEAFF.

The gene calls are TRBV9 and TRBJ2-7, with 11 nucleotides matching TRBD1. CDR3 length: 15 residues. V shed 1 base, J shed 4 bases, and the junction held 4 bases outside the gene matches. Germline assignment: CDR1 SGDLS and CDR2 YYNGEE. The CDR3 region is CASSVTGTGGYEQYF. The CDR3 region has the DNA TGTGCCAGCAGCGTAACCGGGACAGGGGGTTACGAGCAGTACTTC.

The chain uses TRBV5-6 and TRBJ2-3; 9 bases map to TRBD1. This CDR3 comprises 16 residues. Losses at the gene ends were 0 bases for V and 0 bases for J; bases not matched to a gene: 2. Germline V CDR1 and CDR2: SGHDT, YYEEEE. The CDR3 reads CASSLATGGSTDTQYF. Written as DNA, the CDR3 is TGTGCCAGCAGCTTGGCCACAGGGGGCAGCACAGATACGCAGTATTTT.

This clone was seen more than once but under ten times. This chain links TRBV27 with TRBJ2-3, with 11 bases identical to TRBD2. The CDR3 is 14 amino acids. Trimming at V came to 6 bases and at J to 6 bases, leaving 5 bases not matched to a gene. Germline CDR1 reads MNHEY; CDR2 reads SMNVEV (reference sequence). CDR3 residues: CASRTSGMSDTQYF. The CDR3 DNA reads TGTGCCAGCAGGACTAGCGGGATGTCGGATACGCAGTATTTT.

V usage is TRBV5-6 and J usage is TRBJ1-3; 7 positions match TRBD1. Per the germline V gene, CDR1 is SGHDT and CDR2 is YYEEEE. This CDR3 has 14 residues. Trimming removed 3 bases from V and 3 bases from J; junction bases left unmatched: 3. The CDR3 DNA reads TGTGCCAGCAGCTGGGGGACAGTTGGAAACACCATATATTTT. Translating it yields CASSWGTVGNTIYF.

This chain joins TRBV5-6 and TRBJ2-5; D is unresolved. The CDR3 has 15 amino acids. Trimming removed 0 bases from V and 4 bases from J, with 13 bases in between. Per germline, CDR1 SGHDT and CDR2 YYEEEE. CDR3 in amino acids: CASSLGGPRRETQYF. CDR3 nucleotide sequence: TGTGCCAGCAGCTTGGGAGGTCCCCGCAGAGAGACCCAGTACTTC.

This clone was counted between two and nine times. Sequence at one end of the junction differs from germline and may be a read error. V gene TRBV9 combines with J gene TRBJ2-2, with TRBD2 matching over 7 bases. Per the germline V gene, CDR1 is SGDLS and CDR2 is YYNGEE. The CDR3 runs 13 residues. CDR3 region: CASSGRVTGELFF. The CDR3 bases are TGTGCCAGTAGCGGGCGGGTGACCGGGGAGCTGTTTTTT.

The chain is built from TRBV6-2 or TRBV6-3 and TRBJ1-1; tentative D call: TRBD1 (6 bases). CDR1 is MNHEY and CDR2 is SVGEGT in the germline V gene. The CDR3 extends over 12 amino acids. V shed 4 bases and J shed 11 bases, with 14 bases lying between them. CDR3 coding DNA: TGTGCCAGCAGTTCCCCGGGACAAAGGGCTTTCTTT. This gives the protein CASSSPGQRAFF.

The V and J genes are TRBV5-1 and TRBJ2-5; TRBD2 is a possible D gene (7 bases). Germline-derived CDR1 and CDR2 are SGHRS and YFSETQ. The length of the CDR3 is 15 residues. The V end was cut by 3 bases, the J end by 4 bases, with 16 bases between. CDR3 sequence: CASSYSGGASETQYF. CDR3 sequence (DNA): TGCGCCAGCAGCTATAGTGGGGGGGCCTCAGAGACCCAGTACTTC.

The chain carries TRBV28 and TRBJ2-7, with 7 bases identical to TRBD1. CDR1 and CDR2 (germline): MDHEN, SYDVKM. The CDR3 length is 14 residues. V lost 3 bases, J lost 7 bases, and 9 bases stayed unmatched. Here the CDR3 reads CASSFDRATEEQYF. CDR3 DNA sequence: TGTGCCAGCAGTTTCGACAGGGCGACGGAAGAGCAGTACTTC.

The rearrangement uses TRBV7-8 and TRBJ1-2; TRBD1 is a possible D gene (5 bases). V lost 5 bases and J 4 bases, leaving 11 bases between the germline ends. The CDR3 covers 13 residues. Per the germline V gene, CDR1 is SGHVS and CDR2 is FQNEAQ. The CDR3 region is CASSATRGYGYTF. The CDR3 nucleotides read TGTGCCAGCAGCGCTACAAGGGGCTATGGCTACACCTTC.

The chain links TRBV13 to TRBJ2-5, with 11 bases aligning to TRBD1. The CDR3 has 15 residues. Germline V CDR1 and CDR2: PRHDT, FYEKMQ (reference sequence). The V and J ends lost 5 bases and 1 base, in that order; junction bases with no gene match: 3. CDR3 bases: TGTGCCAGCAGCCTCGGACAGGGGGCCCAAGAGACCCAGTACTTC. Translated, it gives CASSLGQGAQETQYF.

In its sample, this clone was seen a few times. CDR3 protein: CASSPRLAVEQYF. DNA of the CDR3: TGTGCCAGCTCTCCTAGGTTAGCAGTCGAGCAGTACTTC. The chain combines TRBV27 with TRBJ2-7, with D uncertain. Germline loops: CDR1 MNHEY, CDR2 SMNVEV (reference sequence). This CDR3 spans 13 amino acids. The V end lost 8 bases, the J end lost 6 bases, and 17 bases lay between the germline ends.

This rearrangement joins TRBV4-3 to TRBJ1-2; 9 bases agree with TRBD1. With V trimmed by 3 bases and J by 6 bases, 8 bases remained unmatched. Per germline, CDR1 LGHNA and CDR2 YSLEER. The CDR3 is 15 residues long. The CDR3 bases are TGCGCCAGCAGCCAGACGGGACAGGGAACGGATGGCTACACCTTC. This encodes CASSQTGQGTDGYTF.

This clone was seen a single time. The chain uses TRBV12-3 or TRBV12-4 and TRBJ2-7, with 8 bases fitting TRBD2. The CDR3 is 13 amino acids. The J segment lost 4 bases and the V segment lost 7 bases, leaving 6 bases of the junction unmatched. CDR3 region: CASTQGLEYEQYF. The CDR3 nucleotides are TGTGCCAGCACCCAGGGACTAGAGTACGAGCAGTACTTC.

The chain employs TRBV11-2 and TRBJ2-2; 7 bases agree with TRBD2. The germline V gene has CDR1 SGHAT and CDR2 FQNNGV. This CDR3 has 15 residues. After removal of 5 bases from V and 5 bases from J, the junction contained 8 bases not matched to a gene. This CDR3 is CASSPRDYKTGELFF. DNA of the CDR3: TGTGCCAGCAGCCCCCGGGACTATAAGACCGGGGAGCTGTTTTTT.